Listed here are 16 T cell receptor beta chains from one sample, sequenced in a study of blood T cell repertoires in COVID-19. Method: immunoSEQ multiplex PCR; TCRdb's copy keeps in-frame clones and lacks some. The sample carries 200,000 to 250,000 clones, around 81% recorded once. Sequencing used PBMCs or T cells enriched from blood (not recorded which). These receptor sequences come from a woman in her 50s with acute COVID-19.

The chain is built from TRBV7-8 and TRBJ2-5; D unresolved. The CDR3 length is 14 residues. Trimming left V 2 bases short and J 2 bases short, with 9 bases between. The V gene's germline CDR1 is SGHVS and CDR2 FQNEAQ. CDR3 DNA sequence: TGTGCCAGCAGCTTAAACAGTTTACAAGAGACCCAGTACTTC. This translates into CASSLNSLQETQYF.

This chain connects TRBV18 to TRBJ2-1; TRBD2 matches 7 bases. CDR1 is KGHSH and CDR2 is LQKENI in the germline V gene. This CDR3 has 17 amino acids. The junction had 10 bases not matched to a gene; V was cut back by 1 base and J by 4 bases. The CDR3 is CASSPLGAGASYNEQFF. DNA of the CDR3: TGTGCCAGCTCACCACTGGGCGCGGGAGCTAGTTACAATGAGCAGTTCTTC.

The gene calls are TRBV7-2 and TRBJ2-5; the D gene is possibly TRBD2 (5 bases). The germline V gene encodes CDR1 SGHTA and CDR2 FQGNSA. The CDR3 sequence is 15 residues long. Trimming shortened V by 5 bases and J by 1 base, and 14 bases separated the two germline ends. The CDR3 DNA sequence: TGTGCCAGCAGCCGGCCGGGAACACGCCAAGAGACCCAGTACTTC. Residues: CASSRPGTRQETQYF. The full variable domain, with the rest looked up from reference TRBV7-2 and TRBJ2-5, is GAGVSQSPSNKVTEKGKDVELRCDPISGHTALYWYRQSLGQGLEFLIYFQGNSAPDKSGLPSDRFSAERTGGSVSTLTIQRTQQEDSAVYLCASSRPGTRQETQYFGPGTRLLVL.

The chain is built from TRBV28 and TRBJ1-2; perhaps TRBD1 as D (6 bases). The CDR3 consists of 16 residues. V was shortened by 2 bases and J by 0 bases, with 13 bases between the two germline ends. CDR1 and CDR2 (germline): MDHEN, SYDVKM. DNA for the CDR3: TGTGCCAGCAGTTTAGGGGGGGCCAGTTCTAACTATGGCTACACCTTC. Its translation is CASSLGGASSNYGYTF.

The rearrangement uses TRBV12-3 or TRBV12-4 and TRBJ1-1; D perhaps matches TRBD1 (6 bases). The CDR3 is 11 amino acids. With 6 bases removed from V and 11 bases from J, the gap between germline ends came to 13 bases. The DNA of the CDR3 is TGTGCCAGCAGCCGGGATAGGGGGGCTTTCTTT. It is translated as CASSRDRGAFF.

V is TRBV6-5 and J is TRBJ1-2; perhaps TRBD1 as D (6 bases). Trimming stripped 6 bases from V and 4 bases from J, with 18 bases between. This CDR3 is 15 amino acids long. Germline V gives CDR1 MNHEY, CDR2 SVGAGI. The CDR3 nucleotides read TGTGCCAGCAGCCCAGGGGAGCTTACAGCCTATGGCTACACCTTC. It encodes CASSPGELTAYGYTF.

CDR3 sequence: CASSPAYSSGRGSGEQYF. DNA for the CDR3: TGTGCCAGCAGCCCTGCCTACTCTAGCGGGAGGGGCTCGGGGGAGCAGTACTTC. V and J are TRBV5-6 and TRBJ2-7, with 12 bases aligning to TRBD2. The CDR3 covers 18 residues. Trimming cost V 4 bases and J 7 bases; bases outside gene matches: 18. Germline V gene lookup returns CDR1 SGHDT and CDR2 YYEEEE.

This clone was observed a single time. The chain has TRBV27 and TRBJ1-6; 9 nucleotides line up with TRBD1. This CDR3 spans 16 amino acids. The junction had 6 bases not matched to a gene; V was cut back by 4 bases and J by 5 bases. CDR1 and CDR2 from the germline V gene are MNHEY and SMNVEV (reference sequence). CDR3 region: CASSSWTGVNNSPLHF. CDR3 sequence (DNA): TGTGCCAGCAGTTCGTGGACAGGGGTTAATAATTCACCCCTCCACTTT.

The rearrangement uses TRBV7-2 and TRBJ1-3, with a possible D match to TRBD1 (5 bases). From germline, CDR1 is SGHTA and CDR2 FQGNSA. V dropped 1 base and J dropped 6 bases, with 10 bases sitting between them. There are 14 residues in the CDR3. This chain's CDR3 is CASSLVQAANTIYF. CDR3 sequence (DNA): TGTGCCAGCAGCTTAGTACAGGCTGCAAACACCATATATTTT.

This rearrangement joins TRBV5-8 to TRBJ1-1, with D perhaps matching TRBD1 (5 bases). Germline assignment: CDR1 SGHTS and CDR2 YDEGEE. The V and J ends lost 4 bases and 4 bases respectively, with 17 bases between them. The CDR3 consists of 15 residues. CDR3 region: CASSAGGASGTEAFF. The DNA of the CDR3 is TGTGCCAGCAGCGCAGGAGGGGCTAGCGGCACTGAAGCTTTCTTT.

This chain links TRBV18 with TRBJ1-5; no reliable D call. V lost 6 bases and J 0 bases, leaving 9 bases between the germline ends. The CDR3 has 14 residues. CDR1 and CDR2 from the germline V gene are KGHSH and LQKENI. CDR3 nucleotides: TGTGCCAGCTCGCCCTATAATAGCAATCAGCCCCAGCATTTT. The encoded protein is CASSPYNSNQPQHF.

The CDR3 sequence: CASSSRGQGDTEAFF. The CDR3 DNA sequence: TGTGCCAGCAGCTCGAGGGGACAGGGGGACACTGAAGCTTTCTTT. The genes are TRBV5-5 and TRBJ1-1; 11 bases line up with TRBD1. The CDR3 has 15 residues. Germline-derived CDR1 and CDR2 are SGHKS and YYEKEE (reference sequence). V dropped 3 bases and J dropped 3; count of bases not matched to a gene: 4.

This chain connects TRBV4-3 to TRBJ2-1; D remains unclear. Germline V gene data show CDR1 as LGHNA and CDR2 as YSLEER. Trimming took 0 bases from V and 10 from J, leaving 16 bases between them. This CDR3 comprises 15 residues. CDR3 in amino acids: CASSQDAVAAREQFF. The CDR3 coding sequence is TGCGCCAGCAGCCAAGATGCCGTGGCAGCTAGGGAGCAGTTCTTC.

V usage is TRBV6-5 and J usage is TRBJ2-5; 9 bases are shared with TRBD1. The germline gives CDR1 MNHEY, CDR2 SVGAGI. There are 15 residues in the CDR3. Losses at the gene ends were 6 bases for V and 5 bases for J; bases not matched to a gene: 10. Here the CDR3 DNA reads TGTGCCAGCAGAGTACAGGGGGCCCCTCGGGAGACCCAGTACTTC. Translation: CASRVQGAPRETQYF.

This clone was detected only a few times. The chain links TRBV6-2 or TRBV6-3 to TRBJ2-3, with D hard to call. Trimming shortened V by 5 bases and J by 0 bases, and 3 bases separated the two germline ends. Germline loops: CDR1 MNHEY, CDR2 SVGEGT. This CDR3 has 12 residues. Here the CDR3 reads CASSISTDTQYF. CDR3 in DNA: TGTGCCAGCAGTATAAGCACAGATACGCAGTATTTT.

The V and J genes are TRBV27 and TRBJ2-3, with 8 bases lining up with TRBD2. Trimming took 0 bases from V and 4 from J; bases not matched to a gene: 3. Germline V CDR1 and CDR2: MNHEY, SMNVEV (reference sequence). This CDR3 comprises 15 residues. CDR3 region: CASSLSAGGSDTQYF. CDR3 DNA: TGTGCCAGCAGTTTATCGGCGGGGGGTTCAGATACGCAGTATTTT.